Below, 27 T cell receptor beta chains from the same sample are listed, as sequenced in a study of blood T cell repertoires in COVID-19. Measured with immunoSEQ multiplex PCR; TCRdb has only the in-frame clones, and not every one. The table lists about 250,000 clones, approximately 85% of them singletons. Material for sequencing was PBMCs or T cells enriched from blood (not recorded which). The source is a young woman who had recovered from COVID-19.

This clone was seen just once. V gene TRBV6-1 combines with J gene TRBJ1-2; no definite D call. Trimming pared 1 base from V and 2 bases from J, leaving 8 bases between. CDR3 length: 14 amino acids. Germline V gene lookup returns CDR1 MNHNS and CDR2 SASEGT. The chain's CDR3 is CASSEGLENYGYTF. The CDR3 DNA reads as TGTGCCAGCAGTGAAGGACTGGAAAACTATGGCTACACCTTC.

The chain combines TRBV6-1 with TRBJ1-6; TRBD1 aligns across 8 bases. CDR3 size: 16 residues. The V segment lost 2 bases and the J segment 10 bases; nucleotides outside the gene matches: 10. CDR1 and CDR2 from the germline V gene are MNHNS and SASEGT. The CDR3 is CASSENVGQGWSPLHF. In nucleotides, the CDR3 is TGTGCCAGCAGTGAAAACGTAGGACAGGGTTGGTCACCCCTCCACTTT.

The CDR3 protein is CASSPYGSNSGNTIYF. CDR3 DNA sequence: TGTGCCAGCAGCCCATACGGGTCCAACTCTGGAAACACCATATATTTT. The chain uses TRBV7-9 and TRBJ1-3; D gene unclear. CDR3 length: 16 amino acids. Trimming stripped 5 bases from V and 0 bases from J, with 14 bases between. In germline, CDR1 is SEHNR, CDR2 FQNEAQ (reference sequence).

This chain uses TRBV4-1 with TRBJ2-3; a possible D gene is TRBD2 (5 bases). The CDR3 has 15 residues. V was cut by 4 bases and J by 1 base, with 12 bases left in between. The germline CDR1 and CDR2 sequences are MGHRA and YSYEKL. CDR3 sequence (DNA): TGCGCCAGCAGCCGAACGCGAGGGCGCACAGATACGCAGTATTTT. Encoded protein: CASSRTRGRTDTQYF.

The chain joins TRBV7-8 to TRBJ2-2; 7 bases line up with TRBD1. With V trimmed by 3 bases and J by 7 bases, 8 bases remained unmatched. Germline V gives CDR1 SGHVS, CDR2 FQNEAQ. The CDR3 runs 15 residues. The CDR3 here is CASSFSSRGNGELFF. For the CDR3, the DNA is TGTGCCAGCAGCTTCTCGAGCAGGGGGAACGGGGAGCTGTTTTTT.

This clone was counted a few times. The V call is TRBV28, the J call TRBJ1-5; 9 bases align to TRBD1. Germline assignment: CDR1 MDHEN and CDR2 SYDVKM. This CDR3 has 16 amino acids. Losses at the gene ends were 6 bases for V and 2 bases for J; bases not matched to a gene: 8. CDR3 sequence: CASSQHRGQGNQPQHF. For the CDR3, the DNA is TGTGCCAGCAGCCAACACAGGGGGCAGGGCAATCAGCCCCAGCATTTT.

This clone was seen a few times. The rearrangement links TRBV3-1 (or the pseudogene TRBV3-2) to TRBJ1-2, with 11 bases aligning to TRBD1. V was pared by 4 bases and J by 2 bases, with 6 bases of the junction left unmatched. The CDR3 is 16 residues long. Germline V gene data show CDR1 as LGHDT and CDR2 as YNNKEL (reference sequence). The CDR3 loop is CASSRGQGAENYGYTF. The CDR3 nucleotides read TGTGCCAGCAGCCGCGGACAGGGGGCAGAAAACTATGGCTACACCTTC.

This clone was seen only once. The rearrangement uses TRBV7-2 and TRBJ2-3, with 10 bases that match TRBD2. CDR3 size: 14 residues. With 3 bases clipped from V and 5 bases from J, the junction kept 2 bases outside the gene matches. In germline, CDR1 is SGHTA, CDR2 FQGNSA. The CDR3 nucleotides are TGTGCCAGCAGCTTCCAGCGGGGGGGAGATACGCAGTATTTT. Translated, it gives CASSFQRGGDTQYF.

Worth noting for this clone: The sample carries other DNA sequences with the same CDR3. This chain connects TRBV28 to TRBJ2-7; D remains ambiguous. This CDR3 spans 11 amino acids. V lost 5 bases, J lost 2 bases, and 4 bases lay in between. CDR1 is MDHEN, CDR2 SYDVKM, per germline. The CDR3 bases are TGTGCCAGCAGTCCCACCTACGAGCAGTACTTC. Encoded protein: CASSPTYEQYF.

This chain uses TRBV4-1 with TRBJ1-1; TRBD1 is a possible D gene (6 bases). The CDR3 spans 15 residues. Germline CDR1 reads MGHRA; CDR2 reads YSYEKL. Deletions cut 1 base from V and 0 bases from J, with 9 bases between. The CDR3 reads CASSQARGMNTEAFF. Here the CDR3 DNA reads TGCGCCAGCAGCCAAGCCAGGGGAATGAACACTGAAGCTTTCTTT.

This clone was counted many times. CDR3 bases: TGTGCTAGTGGTCCCAGAGGAGGGAGCGAGCAGTTCTTC. Translated: CASGPRGGSEQFF. The J gene is TRBJ2-1, the V gene TRBV12-5, with D possibly being TRBD2 (6 bases). Germline CDR1 reads LGHNT; CDR2 reads FRNRAP. The V and J ends lost 5 bases and 10 bases respectively, with 15 bases between them. The CDR3 sequence is 13 residues long. Full variable domain (missing parts from reference TRBV12-5 and TRBJ2-1): DARVTQTPRHKVTEMGQEVTMRCQPILGHNTVFWYRQTMMQGLELLAYFRNRAPLDDSGMPKDRFSAEMPDATLATLKIQPSEPRDSAVYFCASGPRGGSEQFFGPGTRLTVL.

The chain is built from TRBV20-1 and TRBJ1-2, with 7 bases fitting TRBD1. The CDR3 has 12 residues. CDR1 is DFQATT and CDR2 is SNEGSKA in the germline V gene (reference sequence). With V trimmed by 7 bases and J by 6 bases, 8 bases remained unmatched. CDR3 protein: CSGSEGGDGYTF. In DNA, the CDR3 is TGCAGTGGGAGTGAAGGGGGCGATGGCTACACCTTC.

V is TRBV27 and J is TRBJ2-4; no firm D call. The V end was cut by 4 bases, the J end by 4 bases, with 11 bases between. This CDR3 comprises 14 residues. Germline CDR1 reads MNHEY; CDR2 reads SMNVEV (reference sequence). The CDR3 DNA reads as TGTGCCAGCAGTTCTCGAGCGTTAAAAAACATTCAGTACTTC. This codes for CASSSRALKNIQYF.

This clone was recorded a few times. J is TRBJ2-1 and V is TRBV5-1; TRBD2 matches 7 bases. The CDR3 length is 14 residues. Germline CDR1 is SGHRS and CDR2 is YFSETQ. The trim removed 4 bases at V and 5 bases at J, leaving 6 bases unmatched. The CDR3 DNA is TGCGCCAGCAGCCCCGGGGGGTCCAACAATGAGCAGTTCTTC. This sequence encodes CASSPGGSNNEQFF. Full variable domain (missing parts from reference TRBV5-1 and TRBJ2-1): KAGVTQTPRYLIKTRGQQVTLSCSPISGHRSVSWYQQTPGQGLQFLFEYFSETQRNKGNFPGRFSGRQFSNSRSEMNVSTLELGDSALYLCASSPGGSNNEQFFGPGTRLTVL.

The chain employs TRBV28 and TRBJ2-7; 9 nucleotides agree with TRBD1. This CDR3 region has 14 residues. Germline V gene sequence: CDR1 MDHEN, CDR2 SYDVKM. V was pared by 5 bases and J by 4 bases, with 6 bases of the junction left unmatched. CDR3 bases: TGTGCCAGCAGTCCCACAGGGGGCGTGTACGAGCAGTACTTC. Translated: CASSPTGGVYEQYF.

The chain recombines TRBV27 with TRBJ1-5, with D possibly TRBD1 on 5 matching bases. The length of the CDR3 is 13 residues. V dropped 5 bases and J dropped 4 bases, with 9 bases sitting between them. The germline V gene encodes CDR1 MNHEY and CDR2 SMNVEV (reference sequence). CDR3 sequence reads: CASSKGLNQPQHF. In nucleotides, the CDR3 is TGTGCCAGCAGTAAGGGGTTAAATCAGCCCCAGCATTTT.

The chain joins TRBV2 to TRBJ2-1; D remains ambiguous. V lost 11 bases and J 6 bases, leaving 14 bases between the germline ends. This CDR3 has 12 amino acids. Germline CDR1 SNHLY, CDR2 FYNNEI. Here the CDR3 DNA reads TGTGCCGAGAGTCCCCTATCCAATGAGCAGTTCTTC. This sequence encodes CAESPLSNEQFF.

This clone appeared a single time. V is TRBV10-2 and J is TRBJ2-3, with D maybe TRBD2 (7 bases). Trimming shortened V by 6 bases and J by 4 bases, and 14 bases separated the two germline ends. The CDR3 runs to 14 residues. Germline V lookup: CDR1 WSHSY, CDR2 SAAADI. Here the CDR3 reads CASRAGAGADTQYF. The CDR3 DNA sequence: TGCGCCAGCAGGGCGGGGGCCGGGGCAGATACGCAGTATTTT.

This chain joins TRBV6-5 and TRBJ2-1, with 12 positions matching TRBD2. The germline gives CDR1 MNHEY, CDR2 SVGAGI. CDR3 length equals 15 residues. The junction had 9 bases not matched to a gene; V was cut back by 6 bases and J by 9 bases. CDR3 protein: CASRKLAGGPSEQFF. In DNA form, the CDR3 reads TGTGCCAGCAGGAAGCTAGCGGGAGGGCCGAGTGAGCAGTTCTTC.

CDR3 nucleotide sequence: TGCAGCGTTGGGGGGCAGGCGTACACCTTC. It is translated as CSVGGQAYTF. This rearrangement joins TRBV29-1 to TRBJ1-2, with D perhaps TRBD1 (6 bases). The ends were cut back, 4 bases at V and 11 bases at J, with 11 bases in the middle. The CDR3 covers 10 residues. The V gene's germline CDR1 is SQVTM and CDR2 ANQGSEA.

The CDR3 nucleotides read TGCGCCAGCAGCTTGGCGGCTAGCGGGACACACAATGAGCAGTTCTTC. It codes for CASSLAASGTHNEQFF. The V call is TRBV5-1, the J call TRBJ2-1; 9 bases are shared with TRBD2. The CDR3 totals 16 residues. V gave up 0 bases and J gave up 5 bases; unmatched junction bases: 6. Germline V lookup: CDR1 SGHRS, CDR2 YFSETQ.

The chain has TRBV18 and TRBJ1-5; TRBD1 aligns across 7 bases. CDR3 length: 16 residues. Trimming cost V 0 bases and J 5 bases; bases outside gene matches: 7. Per germline, CDR1 KGHSH and CDR2 LQKENI. The CDR3 DNA sequence: TGTGCCAGCTCACCACCGACAGGGAAAAACGATCAGCCCCAGCATTTT. It specifies CASSPPTGKNDQPQHF.

The chain is built from TRBV7-9 and TRBJ1-4, with D possibly TRBD1 on 5 matching bases. V lost 5 bases and J lost 7, with 20 bases in between. Looked up from germline, CDR1 is SEHNR and CDR2 is FQNEAQ (reference sequence). The CDR3 is 16 residues long. This CDR3 is CASSPRGGTAGEKLFF. CDR3 nucleotide sequence: TGTGCCAGCAGCCCCCGTGGGGGGACGGCAGGTGAAAAACTGTTTTTT. The full variable domain, its missing parts supplied by reference TRBV7-9 and TRBJ1-4, is DTGVSQNPRHKITKRGQNVTFRCDPISEHNRLYWYRQTLGQGPEFLTYFQNEAQLEKSRLLSDRFSAERPKGSFSTLEIQRTEQGDSAMYLCASSPRGGTAGEKLFFGSGTQLSVL.

The rearrangement links TRBV2 to TRBJ1-1; 7 bases align to TRBD1. The V segment lost 10 bases and the J segment 4 bases; nucleotides outside the gene matches: 3. Germline V gene lookup returns CDR1 SNHLY and CDR2 FYNNEI. The CDR3 loop spans 11 amino acids. In nucleotides, the CDR3 is TGTGCCACCCAGGGGGTCACTGAAGCTTTCTTT. This translates into CATQGVTEAFF.

The genes are TRBV15 and TRBJ1-2; 9 bases align to TRBD1. Germline V gives CDR1 LNHNV, CDR2 YYDKDF (reference sequence). This CDR3 has 16 residues. V was pared by 2 bases and J by 6 bases, with 10 bases of the junction left unmatched. CDR3 sequence: CATSRSRQGEVDGYTF. The CDR3 region has the DNA TGTGCCACCAGCAGATCTCGACAGGGGGAGGTCGATGGCTACACCTTC.

The rearrangement uses TRBV30 and TRBJ2-3; TRBD2 agrees at 10 bases. CDR1 is GTSNPN, CDR2 SVGIG, per germline (reference sequence). The CDR3 spans 18 residues. The junction had 9 bases not matched to a gene; V was cut back by 0 bases and J by 0 bases. CDR3 loop: CAWSVPAGGPTSTDTQYF. CDR3 nucleotide sequence: TGTGCCTGGAGTGTACCAGCGGGAGGGCCCACCAGCACAGATACGCAGTATTTT.

This clone was detected only once. V and J are TRBV5-6 and TRBJ1-6, with TRBD1 matching 7 bases. Trimming removed 3 bases from V and 9 bases from J; junction bases left unmatched: 9. Germline V CDR1 and CDR2: SGHDT, YYEEEE. The CDR3 contains 15 residues. The CDR3 loop is CASSSLGTASSPLHF. Here the CDR3 DNA reads TGTGCCAGCAGCTCCCTCGGGACAGCTTCTTCACCCCTCCACTTT.